A single sample is the source of the 24 T cell receptor beta chains below, sequenced in a study of cytomegalovirus exposure and HLA in healthy donors. Sequenced by immunoSEQ multiplex PCR; TCRdb stores in-frame clones only, minus some. The sample shows 100,000 to 150,000 clones, about 84% of them seen only once. Sequencing was performed on PBMCs. These receptors were obtained from a man aged 18 to 29 in good health and CMV-seronegative.

The genes are TRBV7-2 and TRBJ1-3; TRBD1 matches 7 bases. The CDR3 contains 12 residues. Looked up from germline, CDR1 is SGHTA and CDR2 is FQGNSA. V shed 4 bases and J 12 bases; nucleotides not matched to a gene: 6. This chain's CDR3 is CASSSGGTVIYF. CDR3 nucleotide sequence: TGTGCCAGCAGCTCTGGGGGGACAGTCATATATTTT.

The chain is built from TRBV6-6 and TRBJ1-5; 9 bases fit TRBD1. V was clipped by 10 bases and J by 0 bases; unmatched bases: 7. Germline CDR1 MNHNY, CDR2 SVGAGI (reference sequence). The CDR3 contains 15 residues. The CDR3 is CATGTGKYSNQPQHF. Here the CDR3 DNA reads TGTGCCACGGGGACAGGGAAATATAGCAATCAGCCCCAGCATTTT.

This chain uses TRBV7-2 with TRBJ2-1; 7 bases match TRBD2. Germline CDR1 and CDR2: SGHTA and FQGNSA. Trimming at V came to 1 base and at J to 5 bases, leaving 8 bases not matched to a gene. This CDR3 has 16 amino acids. CDR3 in amino acids: CASSLGRAGAHNEQFF. CDR3 bases: TGTGCCAGCAGCTTAGGAAGGGCGGGAGCCCACAATGAGCAGTTCTTC.

This CDR3 is CASSWLSGRGYEQYF. The CDR3 region has the DNA TGCGCCAGCAGCTGGCTTAGCGGGAGGGGATACGAGCAGTACTTC. The V call is TRBV5-1, the J call TRBJ2-7, with TRBD2 identical over 11 bases. The CDR3 loop spans 15 amino acids. Germline CDR1 SGHRS, CDR2 YFSETQ. The ends lost 3 bases at V and 4 bases at J; junction bases unmatched: 6. Full variable domain (missing parts from reference TRBV5-1 and TRBJ2-7): KAGVTQTPRYLIKTRGQQVTLSCSPISGHRSVSWYQQTPGQGLQFLFEYFSETQRNKGNFPGRFSGRQFSNSRSEMNVSTLELGDSALYLCASSWLSGRGYEQYFGPGTRLTVT.

This chain connects TRBV6-1 to TRBJ1-5; no clear D. The CDR3 loop spans 14 amino acids. V was pared by 2 bases and J by 1 base, with 6 bases between. The germline V gene has CDR1 MNHNS and CDR2 SASEGT. The CDR3 here is CASSEIPSNQPQHF. The CDR3 DNA reads TGTGCCAGCAGTGAAATCCCGAGCAATCAGCCCCAGCATTTT.

The V and J genes are TRBV11-2 and TRBJ2-3, with 10 bases fitting TRBD2. V gave up 5 bases and J gave up 2 bases; unmatched junction bases: 4. The CDR3 extends over 15 amino acids. The germline V gene encodes CDR1 SGHAT and CDR2 FQNNGV. Here the CDR3 DNA reads TGTGCCAGCAGCGCCACTAGCGGGGTCACAGATACGCAGTATTTT. Its protein product is CASSATSGVTDTQYF.

This chain links TRBV6-5 with TRBJ1-1; the D gene is possibly TRBD1 (5 bases). V was pared by 5 bases and J by 7 bases, with 11 bases between. This CDR3 has 12 residues. Germline assignment: CDR1 MNHEY and CDR2 SVGAGI. CDR3 bases: TGTGCCAGCAGTCCCGACAGCTATGAAGCTTTCTTT. Translated, it gives CASSPDSYEAFF.

The rearrangement joins TRBV25-1 to TRBJ2-1; no clear D gene. Trimming left V 5 bases short and J 8 bases short, with 16 bases between. The CDR3 totals 14 residues. In germline, CDR1 is MGHDK, CDR2 SYGVNS. CDR3 sequence: CASSPERVLDEQFF. In DNA form, the CDR3 reads TGTGCCAGCAGTCCGGAGCGAGTTCTGGATGAGCAGTTCTTC.

V usage is TRBV27 and J usage is TRBJ2-3; 9 bases are shared with TRBD2. Losses at the gene ends were 6 bases for V and 4 bases for J; bases not matched to a gene: 14. This CDR3 is built from 17 residues. Germline V gene sequence: CDR1 MNHEY, CDR2 SMNVEV (reference sequence). The CDR3: CASSSGGRGGRADTQYF. The CDR3 DNA follows: TGTGCCAGCAGCTCCGGGGGGCGGGGCGGGAGGGCAGATACGCAGTATTTT.

V gene TRBV19 combines with J gene TRBJ2-7, with D possibly matching TRBD1 (5 bases). CDR3 length: 13 amino acids. Trimming shortened V by 6 bases and J by 5 bases, and 14 bases separated the two germline ends. In germline, CDR1 is LNHDA, CDR2 SQIVND (reference sequence). The CDR3 DNA follows: TGTGCCAGTAGAACCAATCAGGGCAACGAGCAGTACTTC. Encoded protein: CASRTNQGNEQYF.

This clone was recorded a few times. As DNA, the CDR3 is TGTGCCAGCAGCCCCTTCTCTGGAAACACCATATATTTT. Encoded protein: CASSPFSGNTIYF. J is TRBJ1-3 and V is TRBV14; no firm D call. Trimming took 4 bases from V and 0 from J, leaving 4 bases between them. The CDR3 totals 13 residues. Looked up from germline, CDR1 is SGHDN and CDR2 is FVKESK.

V is TRBV27 and J is TRBJ2-7; the match to TRBD2 covers 12 bases. Per the germline V gene, CDR1 is MNHEY and CDR2 is SMNVEV (reference sequence). V was clipped by 6 bases and J by 7 bases; unmatched bases: 13. The CDR3 consists of 16 residues. The CDR3 region is CASSPGGLAGGGEQYF. The DNA for the CDR3 is TGTGCCAGCAGCCCGGGGGGTCTAGCGGGAGGGGGTGAGCAGTACTTC.

CDR3 region: CAWTPGLAGDGSYEQYF. CDR3 nucleotide sequence: TGTGCCTGGACCCCGGGACTAGCGGGGGACGGCTCCTACGAGCAGTACTTC. The chain recombines TRBV30 with TRBJ2-7; 14 bases are a match to TRBD2. This CDR3 is built from 17 residues. After removal of 4 bases from V and 0 bases from J, the junction contained 8 bases not matched to a gene. From germline, CDR1 is GTSNPN and CDR2 SVGIG (reference sequence).

The V and J genes are TRBV2 and TRBJ2-7, with 9 bases matching TRBD2. There are 14 residues in the CDR3. V was pared by 6 bases and J by 2 bases, with 5 bases of the junction left unmatched. In germline, CDR1 is SNHLY, CDR2 FYNNEI. The CDR3 DNA sequence: TGTGCCAGCAGGGCCGGGACTAGCACCTACGAGCAGTACTTC. Encoded protein: CASRAGTSTYEQYF.

V gene TRBV9 combines with J gene TRBJ2-3; 11 bases map to TRBD1. The CDR3 covers 15 residues. Trimming cost V 4 bases and J 2 bases; bases outside gene matches: 3. Germline values: CDR1 SGDLS, CDR2 YYNGEE. This CDR3 reads CASSLGQGDTDTQYF. The CDR3 DNA sequence: TGTGCCAGCAGCCTGGGACAGGGGGACACAGATACGCAGTATTTT.

V usage is TRBV4-2 and J usage is TRBJ2-1; possible D gene TRBD2, 5 bases. V gave up 1 base and J gave up 2 bases, with 15 bases separating them. The length of the CDR3 is 17 residues. Germline CDR1 is LGHNA and CDR2 is YNFKEQ. The DNA for the CDR3 is TGTGCCAGCAGCCAAGGGATTAAGCGGACCACCTACAATGAGCAGTTCTTC. As protein: CASSQGIKRTTYNEQFF.

The chain uses TRBV28 and TRBJ2-5; TRBD1 aligns across 10 bases. The CDR3 runs to 16 residues. Unmatched junction bases numbered 10, after V lost 2 bases and J lost 7 bases. Germline CDR1 reads MDHEN; CDR2 reads SYDVKM. The CDR3 here is CASSLIQDRGGMTQYF. DNA of the CDR3: TGTGCCAGCAGTTTAATCCAGGACAGGGGGGGTATGACCCAGTACTTC.

The chain has TRBV18 and TRBJ2-7; D remains ambiguous. CDR1 KGHSH and CDR2 LQKENI come from the germline V gene. Trimming took 3 bases from V and 0 from J, leaving 12 bases between them. The CDR3 has 15 amino acids. DNA of the CDR3: TGTGCCAGCTCACCGGTAGTACCGAACTCCTACGAGCAGTACTTC. Translating gives CASSPVVPNSYEQYF.

V and J are TRBV28 and TRBJ1-5; D unclear. The CDR3 totals 16 residues. The V end lost 4 bases, the J end lost 0 bases, and 13 bases lay between the germline ends. Germline CDR1 and CDR2: MDHEN and SYDVKM. In nucleotides, the CDR3 is TGTGCCAGCAGTTCACAACAGATGTATAGCAATCAGCCCCAGCATTTT. Translating it yields CASSSQQMYSNQPQHF.

The chain recombines TRBV30 with TRBJ1-1, with 10 bases fitting TRBD1. The CDR3 is 12 amino acids. Germline V CDR1 and CDR2: GTSNPN, SVGIG (reference sequence). With 8 bases clipped from V and 4 bases from J, the junction kept 4 bases outside the gene matches. The CDR3 protein is CAHGTGVTEAFF. As DNA, the CDR3 is TGTGCCCACGGGACAGGGGTCACTGAAGCTTTCTTT.

The chain uses TRBV18 and TRBJ2-3; the D is unclear. Germline V gene sequence: CDR1 KGHSH, CDR2 LQKENI. The CDR3 runs to 14 residues. Trimming cost V 1 base and J 0 bases, with 5 bases left between them. The CDR3, as DNA: TGTGCCAGCTCACCACGGGCCAGCACAGATACGCAGTATTTT. Translated, it gives CASSPRASTDTQYF.

This clone occurred once. The V gene is TRBV19, the J gene TRBJ2-2; 7 bases align to TRBD1. The V gene's germline CDR1 is LNHDA and CDR2 SQIVND (reference sequence). The CDR3 extends over 17 amino acids. With 0 bases clipped from V and 4 bases from J, the junction kept 8 bases outside the gene matches. The CDR3 reads CASSIEVTGRVTGELFF. The CDR3 bases are TGTGCCAGTAGTATAGAGGTGACAGGGCGGGTCACCGGGGAGCTGTTTTTT.

The J gene is TRBJ2-2, the V gene TRBV14, with 11 bases identical to TRBD1. Per the germline V gene, CDR1 is SGHDN and CDR2 is FVKESK. The CDR3 has 16 residues. V shed 7 bases, J shed 3 bases, and the junction held 7 bases outside the gene matches. As DNA, the CDR3 is TGTGCCAGCATCTGTCCGGGACAGGGGGACACCGGGGAGCTGTTTTTT. This encodes CASICPGQGDTGELFF. The whole variable domain, filled in from reference TRBV14 and TRBJ2-2, reads EAGVTQFPSHSVIEKGQTVTLRCDPISGHDNLYWYRRVMGKEIKFLLHFVKESKQDESGMPNNRFLAERTGGTYSTLKVQPAELEDSGVYFCASICPGQGDTGELFFGEGSRLTVL.

This sequence joins TRBV14 and TRBJ1-1; no clear D gene. The CDR3 length is 14 residues. Trimming left V 0 bases short and J 7 bases short, with 12 bases between. The germline V gene has CDR1 SGHDN and CDR2 FVKESK. The CDR3 protein is CASSQDRQRGEAFF. The DNA for the CDR3 is TGTGCCAGCAGCCAAGATAGGCAGAGAGGTGAAGCTTTCTTT. The full variable domain, completed using reference TRBV14 and TRBJ1-1, is EAGVTQFPSHSVIEKGQTVTLRCDPISGHDNLYWYRRVMGKEIKFLLHFVKESKQDESGMPNNRFLAERTGGTYSTLKVQPAELEDSGVYFCASSQDRQRGEAFFGQGTRLTVV.